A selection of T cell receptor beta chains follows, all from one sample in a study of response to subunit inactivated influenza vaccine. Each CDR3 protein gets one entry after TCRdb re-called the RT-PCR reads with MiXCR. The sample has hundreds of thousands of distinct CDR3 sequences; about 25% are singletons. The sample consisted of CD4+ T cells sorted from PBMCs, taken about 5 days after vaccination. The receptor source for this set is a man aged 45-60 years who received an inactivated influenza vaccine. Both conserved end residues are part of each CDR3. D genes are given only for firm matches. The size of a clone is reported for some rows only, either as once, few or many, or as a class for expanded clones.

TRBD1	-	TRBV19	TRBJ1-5	CASGALPGQGRQPQHF	TGTGCCAGTGGGGCTTTACCGGGACAGGGACGCCAGCCCCAGCATTTT
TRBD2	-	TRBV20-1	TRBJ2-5	CSTRLAGGLSGQETQYF	TGCAGTACTCGACTAGCGGGGGGGCTCTCGGGCCAAGAGACCCAGTACTTC
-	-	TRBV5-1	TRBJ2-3	CASSLDKKGGDTQYF	TGCGCCAGCAGCTTGGACAAAAAAGGCGGGGATACGCAGTATTTT
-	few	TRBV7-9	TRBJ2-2	CASSVTGGPGELFF	TGTGCCAGCAGCGTCACAGGCGGTCCCGGGGAGCTGTTTTTT
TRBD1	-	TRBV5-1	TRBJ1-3	CASSLGMTGTGNTIYF	TGCGCCAGCAGCTTAGGAATGACAGGGACAGGAAACACCATATATTTT
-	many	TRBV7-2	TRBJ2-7	CASSPRSAVGSYEQYF	TGTGCCAGCAGTCCGCGGTCGGCGGTGGGGTCCTACGAGCAGTACTTC
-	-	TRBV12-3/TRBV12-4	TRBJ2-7	CASGQGLGGYEQYF	TGTGCCAGCGGCCAGGGACTCGGTGGTTACGAGCAGTACTTC
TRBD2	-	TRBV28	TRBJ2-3	CASSPRTSGDLTDTQYF	TGTGCCAGCAGTCCACGGACTAGCGGGGACCTCACAGATACGCAGTATTTT
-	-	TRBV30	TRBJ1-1	CAWSRPGRNTEAFF	TGTGCCTGGAGTAGGCCGGGGAGGAACACTGAAGCTTTCTTT
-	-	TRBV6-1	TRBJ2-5	CASSLWREPQETQYF	TGTGCCAGCAGCCTGTGGAGGGAACCCCAAGAGACCCAGTACTTC
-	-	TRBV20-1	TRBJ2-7	CSAPPATASEQYF	TGCAGTGCCCCACCCGCAACCGCTTCCGAGCAGTACTTC
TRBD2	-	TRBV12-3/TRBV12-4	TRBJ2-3	CASRTSGRAQADTQYF	TGTGCCAGTAGGACTAGCGGGAGGGCCCAGGCAGATACGCAGTATTTT
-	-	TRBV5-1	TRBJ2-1	CASSLASGGWDEQFF	TGCGCCAGCAGCTTGGCCTCGGGGGGCTGGGATGAGCAGTTCTTC
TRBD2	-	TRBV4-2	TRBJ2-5	CASSLSSGGLKETQYF	TGTGCCAGCAGCCTCTCCAGCGGGGGATTGAAAGAGACCCAGTACTTC
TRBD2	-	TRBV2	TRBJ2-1	CTCSSGTSGRARSYNEQFF	TGTACCTGCAGTTCAGGGACTAGCGGGAGGGCCAGGTCCTACAATGAGCAGTTCTTC
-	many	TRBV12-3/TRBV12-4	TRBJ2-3	CASSRSASPYF	TGTGCCAGCAGTCGTAGCGCAAGTCCGTATTTT
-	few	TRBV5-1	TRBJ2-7	CASSPDSRNEQYF	TGCGCCAGCAGCCCTGACAGCAGAAACGAGCAGTACTTC
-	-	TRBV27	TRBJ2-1	CASTLSVSTNEQFF	TGTGCCAGCACACTTTCGGTCAGTACCAATGAGCAGTTCTTC
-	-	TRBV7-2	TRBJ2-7	CASSKYRVVTSYEQYF	TGTGCCAGCAGCAAATACAGGGTAGTGACGTCCTACGAGCAGTACTTC
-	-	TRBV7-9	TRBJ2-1	CASSQGSGGANEQFF	TGTGCCAGCAGTCAGGGGTCGGGTGGTGCGAATGAGCAGTTCTTC
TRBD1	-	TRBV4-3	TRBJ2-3	CASSQDKTGTDTQYF	TGCGCCAGCAGCCAAGATAAGACAGGGACAGATACGCAGTATTTT
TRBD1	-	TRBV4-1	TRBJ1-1	CASSHRTGGVDTEAFF	TGCGCCAGCAGCCATCGGACAGGGGGCGTGGACACTGAAGCTTTCTTT
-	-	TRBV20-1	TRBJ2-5	CSALRANLETQYF	TGCAGTGCTCTCCGGGCGAATCTGGAGACCCAGTACTTC
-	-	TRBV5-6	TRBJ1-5	CASSSMDGLQPQHF	TGTGCCAGCAGCTCGATGGATGGGCTCCAGCCCCAGCATTTT
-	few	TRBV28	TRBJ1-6	CASSPPGWGVNSPLHF	TGTGCCAGCAGTCCCCCGGGTTGGGGTGTGAATTCACCCCTCCACTTT
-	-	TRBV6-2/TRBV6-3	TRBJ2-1	CASSIGAYNEQFF	TGTGCCAGCAGTATAGGGGCCTACAATGAGCAGTTCTTC